The rows below give T cell receptor beta chains drawn from one sample of a study of PD-1 blockade in classical Hodgkin lymphoma. Some clones are missing from TCRdb's copy, which holds only in-frame ones; the method was immunoSEQ multiplex PCR. The sample comprises about 25,000 clones, 91% of which are singletons, and roughly 0.58% rests with the top ten. The sample comprised CD4+ T cells from blood. The source is a human donor with classical Hodgkin lymphoma. Both conserved end residues are part of each CDR3. Fields, in order: V gene, J gene, D gene, clone size, CDR3 DNA, CDR3 protein. A D gene is named only where the DNA matches it firmly. Clone size appears in some rows only: once, few, many, or a class for an expanded clone.

TRBV18	TRBJ2-1	TRBD1	.	TGTGCCAGCACGGGACAGGGGGCCGGCGATGAGCAGTTCTTC	CASTGQGAGDEQFF
TRBV11-2	TRBJ2-6	.	.	TGTGCCAGCAGCTTACTGAGGGGCTCTGGGGCCAACGTCCTGACTTTC	CASSLLRGSGANVLTF
TRBV30	TRBJ1-1	.	.	TGTGCCTGGAGTCCCAGGGTCTCTGAAGCTTTCTTT	CAWSPRVSEAFF
TRBV23-1	TRBJ2-7	.	.	TGCGCCAGCAGTCGGTGGAGGCCGTACGAGCAGTACTTC	CASSRWRPYEQYF
TRBV28	TRBJ2-7	.	.	TGTGCCAGCAGCGGCACCGGGACACTCGTCTCCTACGAGCAGTACTTC	CASSGTGTLVSYEQYF
TRBV27	TRBJ2-1	TRBD2	.	TGTGCCAGCAGTTTAGCGGGGGGGGCGCTTGACCTTTCCTACAATGAGCAGTTCTTC	CASSLAGGALDLSYNEQFF
TRBV10-2	TRBJ2-2	.	.	TGCGCCAGCTTTAAAGGGGACACCGGGGAGCTGTTTTTT	CASFKGDTGELFF
TRBV18	TRBJ1-3	.	.	TGTGCCAGCTCACCAAGTCAGAGTCGCTTTCGGGGAAACACCATATATTTT	CASSPSQSRFRGNTIYF
TRBV4-3	TRBJ2-3	TRBD2	.	TGCGCCAGCAGCCAAAGTAGCGGGACTAGAGCACCAGATACGCAGTATTTT	CASSQSSGTRAPDTQYF
TRBV6-1	TRBJ2-1	.	.	TGTGCCAGCAGTGAACCAAAGAATGAGCAGTTCTTC	CASSEPKNEQFF
TRBV6-1	TRBJ1-2	TRBD1	few	TGTGCCAGCAGTGAGATGACAGGGCCTAACTATGGCTACACCTTC	CASSEMTGPNYGYTF
TRBV2	TRBJ2-2	TRBD2	.	TGTGCCAGCCTCCCAGCGGGGTTCGGGGAGCTGTTTTTT	CASLPAGFGELFF
TRBV10-3	TRBJ1-6	.	once	TGTGCCATCAGTGAGTCGCGGACTGATAATTCACCCCTCCACTTT	CAISESRTDNSPLHF
TRBV11-2	TRBJ2-3	.	.	TGTGCCAGCAGCCCCCGGGTTACAGATACGCAGTATTTT	CASSPRVTDTQYF
TRBV15	TRBJ2-5	.	.	TGTGCCACCCTCGGGATTTACGAAGAGACCCAGTACTTC	CATLGIYEETQYF
TRBV4-2	TRBJ2-7	.	.	TGTGCCAGCAGCCGCCCCGGACAGAGCTACGAGCAGTACTTC	CASSRPGQSYEQYF
TRBV2	TRBJ2-7	TRBD1	.	TGTGCCAGCAGCGCGGACAGGGACTACGAGCAGTACTTC	CASSADRDYEQYF
TRBV6-1	TRBJ1-2	TRBD1	.	TGTGCCAGCAGTGATTGGGACAGGGATGGCTACACCTTC	CASSDWDRDGYTF
TRBV19	TRBJ2-7	.	.	TGTGCCAGTAGTACCCTCCGGGACTCCTACGAGCAGTACTTC	CASSTLRDSYEQYF
TRBV10-3	TRBJ2-7	.	.	TGTGCCATCAGTGGGGGGACAAGCGAGCAGTACTTC	CAISGGTSEQYF
TRBV30	TRBJ1-6	TRBD1	once	TGTGCCTGTAGAAGGACAGGGGGGAATTCACCCCTCCACTTT	CACRRTGGNSPLHF
TRBV2	TRBJ2-1	TRBD2	.	TGTGCCAGCAGTGACTCCAGCGGGGGCTACAATGAGCAGTTCTTC	CASSDSSGGYNEQFF
TRBV6-6	TRBJ1-2	.	once	TGTGCCAGCAGTTATTCCGACGTACTGGGTGGCTACACCTTC	CASSYSDVLGGYTF